Below, 15 T cell receptor beta chains from the same sample are listed, as sequenced in a study of CD8+CD57+ T cells in acquired aplastic anemia. The study profiled TCR beta VDJ and CDR3 using genomic DNA as template. TCRdb reprocessed the reads via MiXCR and lists one record per CDR3 protein. The sample has over 200,000 distinct CDR3 sequences, over 60% seen once. The sequencing input was sorted CD4+, CD8+, or CD8+CD57+ T cells (not recorded which) from PBMCs. These receptor sequences come from a human donor in good health.

The V and J genes are TRBV7-8 and TRBJ2-6; tentative D call: TRBD2 (6 bases). CDR1 is SGHVS, CDR2 FQNEAQ, per germline. With 5 bases removed from V and 1 base from J, the gap between germline ends came to 15 bases. The CDR3 runs to 17 residues. Here the CDR3 reads CASSPGLLGSGANVLTF. CDR3 DNA sequence: TGTGCCAGCAGCCCGGGACTCCTAGGATCTGGGGCCAACGTCCTGACTTTC.

About this clonotype: A much bigger clone sits one base away, suggesting this may be a read error. The chain joins TRBV27 to TRBJ2-5; TRBD2 agrees at 7 bases. Germline-derived CDR1 and CDR2 are MNHEY and SMNVEV (reference sequence). The CDR3 length is 13 residues. Trimming at V came to 6 bases and at J to 5 bases, leaving 6 bases not matched to a gene. The CDR3 is CASRSYGRETQYF. DNA of the CDR3: TGTGCCAGCAGGTCCTACGGGAGGGAGACCCAGTACTTC.

J is TRBJ2-5 and V is TRBV7-9, with D perhaps matching TRBD1 or TRBD2 (6 bases each). The germline V gene has CDR1 SEHNR and CDR2 FQNEAQ (reference sequence). The CDR3 totals 19 residues. V shed 3 bases and J shed 4 bases, with 27 bases lying between them. The CDR3: CASSLGRGSRGTLGETQYF. The CDR3 DNA reads TGTGCCAGCAGCTTGGGCAGGGGTAGTCGCGGGACCTTGGGAGAGACCCAGTACTTC.

The chain links TRBV27 to TRBJ1-1; no definite D call. Germline CDR1 MNHEY, CDR2 SMNVEV (reference sequence). Trimming pared 8 bases from V and 4 bases from J, leaving 17 bases between. The CDR3 is made up of 14 amino acids. The CDR3 DNA follows: TGTGCCAGCCTCTGGCCAGCGCTCACCACTGAAGCTTTCTTT. Amino acid sequence: CASLWPALTTEAFF.

This clonotype was observed at least ten times. The V gene is TRBV9, the J gene TRBJ2-3; D is unclear. The ends were cut back, 5 bases at V and 5 bases at J, with 9 bases in the middle. CDR1 and CDR2 from the germline V gene are SGDLS and YYNGEE. This CDR3 spans 12 amino acids. The CDR3 region has the DNA TGTGCCAGCAGTCCTCTCGGAGATACGCAGTATTTT. Its protein product is CASSPLGDTQYF. Full variable domain (missing parts from reference TRBV9 and TRBJ2-3): DSGVTQTPKHLITATGQRVTLRCSPRSGDLSVYWYQQSLDQGLQFLIQYYNGEERAKGNILERFSAQQFPDLHSELNLSSLELGDSALYFCASSPLGDTQYFGPGTRLTVL.

This clonotype was recorded at least ten times. This chain joins TRBV19 and TRBJ2-7; 7 bases map to TRBD2. Per the germline V gene, CDR1 is LNHDA and CDR2 is SQIVND (reference sequence). Trimming cost V 1 base and J 0 bases; bases outside gene matches: 3. This CDR3 is 15 amino acids long. The CDR3 DNA reads TGTGCCAGTAGTATAGTGGGACTACACTCCTACGAGCAGTACTTC. Its protein product is CASSIVGLHSYEQYF.

V usage is TRBV15 and J usage is TRBJ2-7; TRBD1 might be the D (5 bases). The V gene lost 4 bases and the J gene lost 2 bases, with 15 bases spanning the gap. There are 15 residues in the CDR3. Germline values: CDR1 LNHNV, CDR2 YYDKDF (reference sequence). The CDR3, as DNA: TGTGCCACCAGCACAACACGCAACAGGACCTACGAGCAGTACTTC. Amino acids: CATSTTRNRTYEQYF.

The chain couples TRBV24-1 to TRBJ2-7, with TRBD2 identical over 7 bases. V was clipped by 8 bases and J by 2 bases; unmatched bases: 2. Germline V gives CDR1 KGHDR, CDR2 SFDVKD. CDR3 length: 12 amino acids. The CDR3 is CATTSGAYEQYF. CDR3 bases: TGTGCCACCACTAGCGGAGCCTACGAGCAGTACTTC.

The V and J genes are TRBV12-3 or TRBV12-4 and TRBJ1-2, with 9 positions matching TRBD1. V was clipped by 2 bases and J by 7 bases; unmatched bases: 5. The CDR3 has 14 amino acids. The CDR3 region has the DNA TGTGCCAGCAGTTTAAAGGGGACAGGGTCTGGCTACACCTTC. This encodes CASSLKGTGSGYTF.

The rearrangement links TRBV9 to TRBJ2-7; TRBD2 is a possible D gene (6 bases). The CDR3 runs 13 residues. Trimming shortened V by 0 bases and J by 6 bases, and 10 bases separated the two germline ends. Germline V gene sequence: CDR1 SGDLS, CDR2 YYNGEE. CDR3 DNA: TGTGCCAGCAGCGTAGGACCGGGGGTCGAGCAGTACTTC. It yields the protein CASSVGPGVEQYF.

This clonotype appeared many times. The chain recombines TRBV20-1 with TRBJ2-7; 11 nucleotides align to TRBD2. Germline trimming cut 0 bases from V and 0 bases from J; bases unmatched to any gene: 4. The CDR3 runs 16 residues. Per the germline V gene, CDR1 is DFQATT and CDR2 is SNEGSKA (reference sequence). The CDR3 protein is CSARDLSGGDSYEQYF. The CDR3 DNA sequence: TGCAGTGCTAGAGATCTTAGCGGGGGGGACTCCTACGAGCAGTACTTC.

The chain combines TRBV7-6 with TRBJ1-3, with no clear D. Germline CDR1 reads SGHVS; CDR2 reads FNYEAQ. V lost 3 bases to trimming and J lost 8 bases, with 14 bases between them. The CDR3 is made up of 14 amino acids. In nucleotides, the CDR3 is TGTGCCAGCAGCTTGACGGGGTGGGCGGACACCATATATTTT. Translating gives CASSLTGWADTIYF.

V is TRBV29-1 and J is TRBJ2-7; TRBD1 matches 7 bases. The germline gives CDR1 SQVTM, CDR2 ANQGSEA. Trimming took 4 bases from V and 6 from J; bases not matched to a gene: 6. CDR3 length: 12 amino acids. CDR3 DNA: TGCAGCGTTGGGGACAGTACGGCCGAGCAGTACTTC. Amino acid sequence: CSVGDSTAEQYF.

The chain has TRBV25-1 and TRBJ2-1; D is undetermined. The V gene lost 5 bases and the J gene lost 4 bases, with 6 bases spanning the gap. The CDR3 is 12 amino acids. Germline assignment: CDR1 MGHDK and CDR2 SYGVNS. The CDR3, as DNA: TGTGCCAGCAGTATAGATTACAATGAGCAGTTCTTC. Its translation is CASSIDYNEQFF. The variable domain in full, completed from reference TRBV25-1 and TRBJ2-1, reads EADIYQTPRYLVIGTGKKITLECSQTMGHDKMYWYQQDPGMELHLIHYSYGVNSTEKGDLSSESTVSRIRTEHFPLTLESARPSHTSQYLCASSIDYNEQFFGPGTRLTVL.

Here the CDR3 DNA reads TGTGCCAGCAGCTTATTTGGGACACTTAGCACAGATACGCAGTATTTT. This encodes CASSLFGTLSTDTQYF. The J gene is TRBJ2-3, the V gene TRBV7-8, with D possibly TRBD1 on 6 matching bases. The germline gives CDR1 SGHVS, CDR2 FQNEAQ. V dropped 2 bases and J dropped 0 bases, with 12 bases sitting between them. The CDR3 runs 16 residues.